This TCR beta chain was sequenced for a study of cytomegalovirus exposure and HLA in healthy donors. Turning to the study itself: The same platform used for the 666 first-cohort repertoires was also used for the 95 to 150 validation repertoires, as a later analysis reported.

J lost 3 bases, V lost 2 bases, and 1 base had no gene match. The CDR3 has 14 amino acids. Germline CDR1 and CDR2: MGHRA and YSYEKL. The method was immunoSEQ multiplex PCR; TCRdb's version includes in-frame clones alone and lacks a portion of them. The sample lists fewer than 120,000 clones, roughly 90% seen once, with more than 1.4% in the top ten. This clone was observed a single time. V is TRBV4-1 and J is TRBJ2-1, with 7 nucleotides matching TRBD1. This clonotype was sampled from a woman aged 30 to 39 in good health and CMV-seropositive. Sequences were obtained from PBMCs. The CDR3 DNA sequence: TGCGCCAGCAGCCAAAACAGGGGCTACAATGAGCAGTTCTTC. Its protein is CASSQNRGYNEQFF.